This record looks at one T cell receptor (beta chain) sequence and its context. This sample was taken from a study of blood T cell repertoires in COVID-19. Overall study: Both acute and convalescent COVID-19 samples were obtained from the United States, Italy and Spain.

The CDR3 length is 13 residues. V shed 5 bases, J shed 5 bases, and the junction held 5 bases outside the gene matches. Germline CDR1 is SGHTA and CDR2 is FQGTGA. In the authors' workflow: Estimates of nucleated cell counts were drawn from the amplification of reference gene primers. Clones were sequenced by immunoSEQ multiplex PCR, and TCRdb holds only the in-frame ones, with some missing. The V and J calls and clone size were taken over from that table, and D and trimming were inferred from the DNA. The table lists tens of thousands of clones, approximately 90% of them singletons. V and J are TRBV7-3 and TRBJ2-7; TRBD1 matches at 8 bases. This sequence originates from a human donor with active COVID-19. The donor label of this sample is uncertain. Input material: peripheral blood. The CDR3, as DNA: TGTGCCAGCAGCACGGACAGGGACCACGAGCAGTACTTC. Protein sequence: CASSTDRDHEQYF.